A selection of T cell receptor beta chains follows, all from one sample in a study of T cells in Graves' hyperthyroidism and ophthalmopathy. Each CDR3 protein gets one entry after TCRdb re-called the multiplex PCR reads with MiXCR. The sample shows around 350,000 distinct CDR3 sequences, about a fifth of them seen only once. Sequenced material: blood. The receptor set was obtained from a woman between 18 and 29 years old with Graves' hyperthyroidism. Both conserved end residues are part of each CDR3. Fields, in order: V gene, J gene, D gene, clone size, CDR3 protein, CDR3 DNA. The D gene is left open where the match is weak. Not every row has a clone size; where given, it reads once, few, many or a size class.

V gene: TRBV12-3/TRBV12-4; J gene: TRBJ1-2; D gene: -; clone size: many; CDR3 protein: CASSFPPAANYGYTF; CDR3 DNA: TGTGCCAGCAGTTTCCCCCCGGCAGCTAACTATGGCTACACCTTC
V gene: TRBV12-3/TRBV12-4; J gene: TRBJ2-7; D gene: TRBD2; clone size: many; CDR3 protein: CASSSLTSGTGSSYEQYF; CDR3 DNA: TGTGCCAGCAGTTCTCTGACTAGCGGGACCGGAAGCTCCTACGAGCAGTACTTC
V gene: TRBV7-6; J gene: TRBJ1-6; D gene: -; clone size: many; CDR3 protein: CASSLGSQTDSPLHF; CDR3 DNA: TGTGCCAGCAGCTTAGGTTCACAGACGGATTCACCCCTCCACTTT
V gene: TRBV6-1; J gene: TRBJ2-1; D gene: TRBD1; clone size: -; CDR3 protein: CASSGQGDEQFF; CDR3 DNA: TGTGCCAGCAGTGGACAGGGGGATGAGCAGTTCTTC
V gene: TRBV11-2; J gene: TRBJ2-6; D gene: -; clone size: many; CDR3 protein: CAGRAGANVLTF; CDR3 DNA: TGTGCCGGCCGGGCTGGGGCCAACGTCCTGACTTTC
V gene: TRBV11-2; J gene: TRBJ2-2; D gene: TRBD2; clone size: -; CDR3 protein: CASSPLAGGLGGELFF; CDR3 DNA: TGTGCCAGCAGCCCACTGGCGGGGGGGCTCGGCGGGGAGCTGTTTTTT
V gene: TRBV2; J gene: TRBJ2-2; D gene: -; clone size: many; CDR3 protein: CASSRPFRPDRTNTGELFF; CDR3 DNA: TGTGCCAGCAGTCGCCCGTTCCGCCCTGACAGGACGAACACCGGGGAGCTGTTTTTT
V gene: TRBV2; J gene: TRBJ1-1; D gene: -; clone size: many; CDR3 protein: CASSEGELPTEAFF; CDR3 DNA: TGTGCCAGCAGTGAAGGGGAGTTACCCACTGAAGCTTTCTTT
V gene: TRBV12-3/TRBV12-4; J gene: TRBJ2-7; D gene: -; clone size: many; CDR3 protein: CASSSGQLYEQYF; CDR3 DNA: TGTGCCAGCAGTTCAGGACAGCTCTACGAGCAGTACTTC
V gene: TRBV6-1; J gene: TRBJ2-7; D gene: -; clone size: many; CDR3 protein: CASSEWEVTYEQYF; CDR3 DNA: TGTGCCAGCAGTGAGTGGGAGGTTACCTACGAGCAGTACTTC
V gene: TRBV19; J gene: TRBJ2-5; D gene: TRBD1; clone size: many; CDR3 protein: CATRTGGQETQYF; CDR3 DNA: TGTGCCACTCGGACAGGGGGCCAAGAGACCCAGTACTTC
V gene: TRBV24-1; J gene: TRBJ2-5; D gene: TRBD1; clone size: many; CDR3 protein: CATSDSWTGGQETQYF; CDR3 DNA: TGTGCCACCAGTGATTCGTGGACAGGGGGTCAAGAGACCCAGTACTTC
V gene: TRBV20-1; J gene: TRBJ2-3; D gene: -; clone size: many; CDR3 protein: CSAPRVPSTDTQYF; CDR3 DNA: TGCAGTGCCCCTCGGGTTCCTAGCACAGATACGCAGTATTTT
V gene: TRBV29-1; J gene: TRBJ2-3; D gene: -; clone size: -; CDR3 protein: CSGNLGGHTDTQYF; CDR3 DNA: TGCAGCGGAAACTTGGGCGGGCACACAGATACGCAGTATTTT
V gene: TRBV13; J gene: TRBJ2-7; D gene: TRBD2; clone size: many; CDR3 protein: CASSRGLAGISYEQYF; CDR3 DNA: TGTGCCAGCAGCCGCGGACTAGCGGGGATCTCCTACGAGCAGTACTTC
V gene: TRBV19; J gene: TRBJ2-4; D gene: -; clone size: -; CDR3 protein: CASRRSGGNIQYF; CDR3 DNA: TGTGCCAGTAGAAGATCTGGCGGTAACATTCAGTACTTC
V gene: TRBV20-1; J gene: TRBJ2-2; D gene: -; clone size: -; CDR3 protein: CSAREEDTGELSF; CDR3 DNA: TGCAGTGCTAGAGAGGAGGACACCGGGGAGCTGTCTTTT
V gene: TRBV6-1; J gene: TRBJ2-5; D gene: TRBD2; clone size: once; CDR3 protein: CASSELAGGWATQYF; CDR3 DNA: TGTGCCAGCAGTGAACTAGCGGGGGGTTGGGCGACCCAGTACTTC
V gene: TRBV5-1; J gene: TRBJ1-2; D gene: -; clone size: many; CDR3 protein: CASSGGKWQGYTF; CDR3 DNA: TGCGCCAGCAGTGGGGGAAAGTGGCAAGGCTACACCTTC
V gene: TRBV6-5; J gene: TRBJ2-5; D gene: TRBD2; clone size: many; CDR3 protein: CASSPLRGGKETQYF; CDR3 DNA: TGTGCCAGCAGTCCTCTCCGGGGGGGCAAGGAGACCCAGTACTTC
V gene: TRBV11-2; J gene: TRBJ2-2; D gene: -; clone size: few; CDR3 protein: CASSYRGRPSQRIFTGELFF; CDR3 DNA: TGTGCCAGCAGTTATAGAGGTAGACCCAGCCAAAGGATTTTCACCGGGGAGCTGTTTTTT
V gene: TRBV2; J gene: TRBJ1-5; D gene: -; clone size: many; CDR3 protein: CASVRSLGSGNQPQHF; CDR3 DNA: TGTGCCAGCGTACGGTCGTTGGGGTCGGGCAATCAGCCCCAGCATTTT
V gene: TRBV5-1; J gene: TRBJ1-5; D gene: -; clone size: -; CDR3 protein: CASSPDGLRNQPQHF; CDR3 DNA: TGCGCCAGCAGCCCGGACGGGCTCCGCAATCAGCCCCAGCATTTT
V gene: TRBV20-1; J gene: TRBJ2-5; D gene: -; clone size: -; CDR3 protein: CSARGKTQYF; CDR3 DNA: TGCAGTGCTAGAGGGAAGACCCAGTACTTC
V gene: TRBV20-1; J gene: TRBJ1-5; D gene: -; clone size: many; CDR3 protein: CSAHPGEANQPQHF; CDR3 DNA: TGCAGCGCCCACCCGGGGGAGGCCAATCAGCCCCAGCATTTT
V gene: TRBV6-2/TRBV6-3; J gene: TRBJ1-1; D gene: -; clone size: many; CDR3 protein: CASTPTEVNTEAFF; CDR3 DNA: TGTGCCAGCACCCCCACTGAAGTGAACACTGAAGCTTTCTTT
V gene: TRBV6-5; J gene: TRBJ1-2; D gene: TRBD1; clone size: many; CDR3 protein: CASSFGQGMNYGYTF; CDR3 DNA: TGTGCCAGCAGTTTTGGACAGGGGATGAACTATGGCTACACCTTC
V gene: TRBV9; J gene: TRBJ2-4; D gene: -; clone size: -; CDR3 protein: CASSVGASNIQYF; CDR3 DNA: TGTGCCAGCAGCGTAGGGGCTTCAAACATTCAGTACTTC
V gene: TRBV30; J gene: TRBJ1-1; D gene: -; clone size: many; CDR3 protein: CAWSEHLNTEAFF; CDR3 DNA: TGTGCCTGGAGTGAACACCTGAACACTGAAGCTTTCTTT
V gene: TRBV2; J gene: TRBJ2-2; D gene: -; clone size: many; CDR3 protein: CASGGDYTGELFF; CDR3 DNA: TGTGCCAGCGGAGGCGATTACACCGGGGAGCTGTTTTTT
V gene: TRBV11-3; J gene: TRBJ2-5; D gene: -; clone size: many; CDR3 protein: CASSPGGYQETQYF; CDR3 DNA: TGTGCCAGCAGCCCAGGGGGGTACCAAGAGACCCAGTACTTC
V gene: TRBV7-2; J gene: TRBJ1-2; D gene: -; clone size: -; CDR3 protein: CASSRLVDRSYGYTF; CDR3 DNA: TGTGCCAGCAGCCGACTCGTCGACAGATCCTATGGCTACACCTTC
V gene: TRBV10-2; J gene: TRBJ1-1; D gene: TRBD1; clone size: many; CDR3 protein: CASTWDRVVTEAFF; CDR3 DNA: TGCGCCAGCACCTGGGACAGAGTAGTCACTGAAGCTTTCTTT
V gene: TRBV6-5; J gene: TRBJ2-7; D gene: -; clone size: many; CDR3 protein: CASSYSMGGSLEQYF; CDR3 DNA: TGTGCCAGCAGTTACTCGATGGGCGGCAGTTTGGAGCAGTACTTC
V gene: TRBV9; J gene: TRBJ1-2; D gene: -; clone size: many; CDR3 protein: CASSVALRTGDYGYTF; CDR3 DNA: TGTGCCAGCAGCGTAGCTCTGAGGACTGGGGACTATGGCTACACCTTC
V gene: TRBV15; J gene: TRBJ1-3; D gene: -; clone size: many; CDR3 protein: CATSFGSGNTIYF; CDR3 DNA: TGTGCCACCAGCTTTGGTAGTGGAAACACCATATATTTT
V gene: TRBV11-1; J gene: TRBJ1-1; D gene: -; clone size: -; CDR3 protein: CASNFTQNLFSNTEAFF; CDR3 DNA: TGTGCCAGCAACTTCACTCAGAATCTCTTCTCGAACACTGAAGCTTTCTTT
V gene: TRBV6-1; J gene: TRBJ1-2; D gene: -; clone size: -; CDR3 protein: CASKGREYYGYTF; CDR3 DNA: TGTGCCAGCAAGGGTCGAGAATACTATGGCTACACCTTC
V gene: TRBV12-3/TRBV12-4; J gene: TRBJ1-1; D gene: -; clone size: many; CDR3 protein: CASTYMRGIEAFF; CDR3 DNA: TGTGCCAGCACCTATATGCGGGGAATTGAAGCTTTCTTT
V gene: TRBV7-9; J gene: TRBJ1-3; D gene: -; clone size: many; CDR3 protein: CASSSHSSSGNTIYF; CDR3 DNA: TGTGCCAGCAGCTCCCACAGCTCGTCGGGAAACACCATATATTTT
V gene: TRBV18; J gene: TRBJ2-7; D gene: TRBD1; clone size: many; CDR3 protein: CASSPGTGNEQYF; CDR3 DNA: TGTGCCAGCTCACCAGGGACAGGGAACGAGCAGTACTTC
V gene: TRBV6-5; J gene: TRBJ2-2; D gene: TRBD1; clone size: many; CDR3 protein: CASSSPGGDTGELFF; CDR3 DNA: TGTGCCAGCAGTTCCCCAGGGGGTGACACCGGGGAGCTGTTTTTT
V gene: TRBV7-9; J gene: TRBJ2-1; D gene: TRBD2; clone size: -; CDR3 protein: CASSSLPGLAGHDEQFF; CDR3 DNA: TGTGCCAGCAGCTCCCTTCCGGGACTAGCGGGACATGATGAGCAGTTCTTC
V gene: TRBV7-2; J gene: TRBJ1-1; D gene: -; clone size: few; CDR3 protein: CASSLAGRVVTEAFF; CDR3 DNA: TGTGCCAGCAGCTTAGCGGGCAGGGTAGTGACTGAAGCTTTCTTT
V gene: TRBV6-5; J gene: TRBJ2-5; D gene: -; clone size: many; CDR3 protein: CASSYSQTVIEETQYF; CDR3 DNA: TGTGCCAGCAGTTACTCCCAGACGGTGATCGAAGAGACCCAGTACTTC
V gene: TRBV28; J gene: TRBJ1-1; D gene: -; clone size: many; CDR3 protein: CASSFYGVGSGNTEAFF; CDR3 DNA: TGTGCCAGCAGTTTTTACGGGGTAGGCAGTGGGAACACTGAAGCTTTCTTT
V gene: TRBV12-3/TRBV12-4; J gene: TRBJ2-5; D gene: TRBD2; clone size: -; CDR3 protein: CASTPSGGVEETQYF; CDR3 DNA: TGTGCCAGCACCCCGAGCGGGGGGGTCGAAGAGACCCAGTACTTC
V gene: TRBV7-3; J gene: TRBJ1-2; D gene: -; clone size: few; CDR3 protein: CASSLKVDGNYGYTF; CDR3 DNA: TGTGCCAGCAGCTTAAAAGTCGACGGGAACTATGGCTACACCTTC
V gene: TRBV12-3/TRBV12-4; J gene: TRBJ2-7; D gene: TRBD2; clone size: many; CDR3 protein: CASSLSRTSGEFF; CDR3 DNA: TGTGCCAGCAGTTTATCTAGGACTAGCGGGGAATTCTTC
V gene: TRBV7-9; J gene: TRBJ2-5; D gene: -; clone size: many; CDR3 protein: CASSSQGPETQYF; CDR3 DNA: TGTGCCAGCAGCTCACAGGGACCGGAGACCCAGTACTTC
V gene: TRBV27; J gene: TRBJ2-5; D gene: TRBD1; clone size: -; CDR3 protein: CASSPWTGGRSETQYF; CDR3 DNA: TGTGCCAGCAGTCCCTGGACAGGGGGCAGATCGGAGACCCAGTACTTC
V gene: TRBV9; J gene: TRBJ1-2; D gene: -; clone size: many; CDR3 protein: CASSPIPGYLYGYTF; CDR3 DNA: TGTGCCAGCAGCCCAATCCCGGGTTATCTGTATGGCTACACCTTC
V gene: TRBV4-1; J gene: TRBJ2-2; D gene: TRBD2; clone size: -; CDR3 protein: CASSQLGGVGGELFF; CDR3 DNA: TGCGCCAGCAGCCAACTCGGGGGGGTTGGCGGGGAGCTGTTTTTT
V gene: TRBV28; J gene: TRBJ2-2; D gene: -; clone size: many; CDR3 protein: CASTGGGSTGELFF; CDR3 DNA: TGTGCCAGCACTGGTGGTGGCTCCACCGGGGAGCTGTTTTTT
V gene: TRBV7-8; J gene: TRBJ2-7; D gene: TRBD1; clone size: many; CDR3 protein: CASSLAHTGGAYEQYF; CDR3 DNA: TGTGCCAGCAGCTTAGCACATACAGGGGGAGCCTACGAGCAGTACTTC
V gene: TRBV6-1; J gene: TRBJ1-5; D gene: -; clone size: -; CDR3 protein: CAIKGANQPQHF; CDR3 DNA: TGTGCCATCAAGGGAGCCAATCAGCCCCAGCATTTT
V gene: TRBV20-1; J gene: TRBJ1-6; D gene: -; clone size: -; CDR3 protein: CSAPKDVGNSPLHF; CDR3 DNA: TGCAGTGCACCTAAGGACGTGGGCAATTCACCCCTCCACTTT
V gene: TRBV6-1; J gene: TRBJ1-5; D gene: -; clone size: many; CDR3 protein: CASSDKGLQPQHF; CDR3 DNA: TGTGCCAGCAGTGATAAGGGGTTGCAGCCCCAGCATTTT
V gene: TRBV7-3; J gene: TRBJ2-7; D gene: TRBD2; clone size: few; CDR3 protein: CASSLSGGGNYEQYF; CDR3 DNA: TGTGCCAGCAGCTTAAGCGGGGGGGGAAACTACGAGCAGTACTTC